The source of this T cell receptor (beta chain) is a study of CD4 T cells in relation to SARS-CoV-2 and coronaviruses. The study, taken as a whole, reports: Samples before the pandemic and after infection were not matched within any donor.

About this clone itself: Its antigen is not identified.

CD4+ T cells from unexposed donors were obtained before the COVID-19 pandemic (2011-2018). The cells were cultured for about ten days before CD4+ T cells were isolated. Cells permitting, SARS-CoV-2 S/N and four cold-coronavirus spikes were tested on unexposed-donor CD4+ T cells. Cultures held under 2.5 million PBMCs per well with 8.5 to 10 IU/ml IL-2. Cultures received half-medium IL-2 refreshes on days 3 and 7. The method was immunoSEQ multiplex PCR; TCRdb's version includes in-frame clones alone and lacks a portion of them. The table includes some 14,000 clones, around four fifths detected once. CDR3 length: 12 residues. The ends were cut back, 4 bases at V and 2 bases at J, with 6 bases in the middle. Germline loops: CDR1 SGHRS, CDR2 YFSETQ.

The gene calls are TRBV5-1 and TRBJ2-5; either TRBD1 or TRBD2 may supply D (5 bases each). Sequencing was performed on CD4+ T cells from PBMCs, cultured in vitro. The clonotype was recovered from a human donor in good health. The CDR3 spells CASSEGQETQYF. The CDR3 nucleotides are TGCGCCAGCAGCGAGGGGCAAGAGACCCAGTACTTC.